This entry is about one T cell receptor beta chain. The data stem from a study of T cell changes during pregnancy in multiple sclerosis. The data were produced by immunoSEQ multiplex PCR, yet TCRdb's version contains in-frame clones alone and is incomplete. Of 40,000 to 50,000 clones in the sample, just under 95% were seen once. Germline values: CDR1 SQVTM, CDR2 ANQGSEA. The CDR3 is 15 residues long. Trimming cost V 7 bases and J 6 bases, with 25 bases left between them. This specimen consisted of CD8+ T cells from peripheral blood mononuclear cells, obtained after pregnancy. The chain is built from TRBV29-1 and TRBJ2-7, with a tentative D call TRBD2 (7 bases). The TCR was taken from a female donor with multiple sclerosis, enrolled in a pregnancy study. The CDR3 loop reads CSARGEGRGWSEQYF. DNA of the CDR3: TGCAGCGCGCGAGGGGAGGGCAGGGGCTGGAGCGAGCAGTACTTC.